This record covers a single T cell receptor (beta chain). Its antigen specificity is not known. No qualities accompany the bases; no much larger clone lies one base away. Amplification of TCR beta CDR3 regions was carried out from RNA transcripts. For the first round of RT-PCR on the TCR CDR3, the HTBI primer set was used together with the Qiagen OneStep RT-PCR kit. Libraries were constructed in a second round of multiplex PCR, after which size selection and purification were performed. Paired-end sequencing of the libraries was performed with 100 bp reads on an Illumina HiSeq2000. Turning to the authors' computational methods: SOAPnuke was used to process the raw data, throwing out any read that contained adapters or uncalled bases, had a mean Phred below 15, or lacked an exact constant-primer or identifier match. High-quality paired reads were merged using COPE v1.2.5, and each unique nucleotide sequence was defined as a clonotype. MiTCR v1.1 was used to align clonotypes to the IMGT TRBV, TRBD and TRBJ reference segments. The analysis was restricted to V-J combinations with a frequency above 0.0001, which together covered 98% to 99.2% of the repertoires. A TCS score was defined as the ratio between F50 (clonal expansion) and ExV (chaos), using BLOSUM62-based TCRdist between CDR3 peptides within each V-J. Welch's t-statistics and random forest reduced 500 to 550 V-J features to around 14, which were used in a naive Bayes classifier (R e1071). In-frame beta chains were kept once TCRdb had trimmed the public reads at Q25 with fastp and called clones with MiXCR. Each entry is one CDR3 protein sequence, shown with its most common DNA and genes. The V and J calls were determined by TCRdb, not by the authors. For this sample there are around 250,000 distinct CDR3 sequences; around 25% appear just once. About a third of the sample lies in the top ten.

The sample belongs to a study of T cells in Graves' hyperthyroidism and ophthalmopathy (dated by TCRdb to between 2018 and 2021). Context from the whole study: Peripheral blood samples were taken at the time of initial diagnosis, prior to any treatment. In more than five Graves' hyperthyroidism patients, the study also compared T-cell repertoires from thyroid tissue with T-cell repertoires from blood. Prospective prediction of ophthalmopathy was tested in an independent validation cohort of some 19 hyperthyroidism patients and 17 patients who later progressed to ophthalmopathy. TCR V-J signatures able to tell the groups apart were searched for in a discovery cohort of 90 to 100 patients, of whom around 43 had Graves' ophthalmopathy and roughly 58 had stable Graves' hyperthyroidism. The paper reports TCR Vbeta CDR3 sequencing of approximately 140 peripheral blood samples: some 44 ophthalmopathy, fewer than 80 hyperthyroidism and around 17 progressor patients. For training and testing, the 100 or so patients in the discovery cohort were randomly divided in a 7:3 ratio. After sampling, hyperthyroidism patients received methimazole starting at 30 mg daily, and ophthalmopathy patients received high-dose intravenous methylprednisolone.

V is cut back by 5 bases and J by 4 bases, with 9 bases in the junction unmatched. CDR3 length: 16 amino acids, cysteine to phenylalanine. Only CDR3 DNA remains: 48 bases, in frame from the first base. Reading the germline V gene gives CDR1 MDHEN and CDR2 SYDVKM. Results the study describes overall, beyond this receptor: Most expanded thyroid clonotypes (frequency above 0.001) were also found in blood, which suggests that blood repertoires may mirror thyroid immune responses. During validation, the model predicted progression to ophthalmopathy a median of around six months ahead of onset, with roughly 65% sensitivity and 72.22% specificity. A model built on a 13 V-J signature distinguished ophthalmopathy from stable hyperthyroidism, reaching around 88% sensitivity and approximately 81% specificity in cross-validation and 80%/75% in testing. No statistical method was used to set the sample size in advance, and investigators knew the group allocation.

Ophthalmopathy patients had moderately to severely active disease, with a Clinical Activity Score of 3 or more, a NOSPECS grade of 4 or more, and a disease duration of less than 3 months. Patients with uncontrolled infections, other autoimmune diseases, pregnancy or lactation were excluded. Diagnoses relied on clinical symptoms, serum thyroxine and TRAb, thyroid ultrasound and orbital computed tomography. Ficoll-Paque density gradient centrifugation was used to isolate PBMCs from approximately 10 ml of fresh peripheral blood. Total RNA was extracted with Trizol reagent, and quality was checked on an Agilent 2100 Bioanalyzer.

The chain is encoded by TRBV28 joined to TRBJ2-2; 8 nucleotides in the junction match TRBD1. The specimen sequenced was blood. This receptor was taken from a woman in her 40s with Graves' ophthalmopathy. DNA sequence: TGTGCCAGCAGTATTGACAGGGGATCTGCCACCGGGGAGCTGTTTTTT. This codes for CASSIDRGSATGELFF.